This TCR beta chain was identified in a study of Graves' ophthalmopathy and Graves' hyperthyroidism. Study conclusions and caveats: Most clonotypes expanded in thyroid above 0.001 frequency were present in blood too.

The count of this clonotype is one. Antigen: not known. Possible read error: a much larger clone is one base away. The study excluded patients with other autoimmune diseases, uncontrolled infections, pregnancy or lactation. The CDR3 length is 14 residues. Germline lookup yields CDR1 SGHTA and CDR2 FQGNSA. The authors amplified TCR beta CDR3 regions from RNA transcripts. The authors performed first-round RT-PCR with HTBI primers and then a second-round multiplex PCR. TCRdb processed the multiplex PCR reads anew with MiXCR; each CDR3 protein has one entry. This table holds over a million distinct CDR3 sequences, about two fifths found once.

The chain combines TRBV7-2 with TRBJ2-5, with a possible D match to TRBD1 (6 bases). The specimen sequenced was peripheral blood or thyroid tissue (not recorded which). This receptor was identified in an adult man with Graves' hyperthyroidism. The DNA for the CDR3 is TGTGCCAGCAGCCATGGTGACAGGCCGGGGACCCGGTACTTC. It specifies CASSHGDRPGTRYF.